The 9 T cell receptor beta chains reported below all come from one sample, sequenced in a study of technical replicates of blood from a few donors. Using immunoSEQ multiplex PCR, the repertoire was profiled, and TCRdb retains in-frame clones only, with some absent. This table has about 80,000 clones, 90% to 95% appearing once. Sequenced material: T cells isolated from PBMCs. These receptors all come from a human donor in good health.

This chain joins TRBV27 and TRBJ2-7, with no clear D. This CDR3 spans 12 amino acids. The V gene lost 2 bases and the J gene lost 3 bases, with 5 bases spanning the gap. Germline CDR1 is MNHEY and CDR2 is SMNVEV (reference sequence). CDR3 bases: TGTGCCAGCAGTTTAAACAGCTACGAGCAGTACTTC. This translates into CASSLNSYEQYF.

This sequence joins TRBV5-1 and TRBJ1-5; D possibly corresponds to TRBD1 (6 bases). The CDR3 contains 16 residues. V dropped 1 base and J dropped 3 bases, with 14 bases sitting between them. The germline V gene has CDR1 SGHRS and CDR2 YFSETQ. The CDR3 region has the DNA TGCGCCAGCAGCTTGTCAGGGATGGGGGCCAATCAGCCCCAGCATTTT. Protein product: CASSLSGMGANQPQHF.

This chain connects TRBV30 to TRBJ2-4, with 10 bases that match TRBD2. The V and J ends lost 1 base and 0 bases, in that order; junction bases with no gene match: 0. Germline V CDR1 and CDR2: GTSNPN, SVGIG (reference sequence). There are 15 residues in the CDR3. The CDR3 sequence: CAWSGLAGAKNIQYF. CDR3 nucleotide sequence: TGTGCCTGGAGTGGACTAGCGGGAGCCAAAAACATTCAGTACTTC.

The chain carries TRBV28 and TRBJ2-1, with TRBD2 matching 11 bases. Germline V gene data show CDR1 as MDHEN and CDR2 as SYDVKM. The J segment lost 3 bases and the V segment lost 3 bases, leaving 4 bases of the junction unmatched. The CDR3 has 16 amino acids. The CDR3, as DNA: TGTGCCAGCAGTTTCCAGACTAGCGGGGACTACAATGAGCAGTTCTTC. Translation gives CASSFQTSGDYNEQFF. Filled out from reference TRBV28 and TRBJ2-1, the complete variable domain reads DVKVTQSSRYLVKRTGEKVFLECVQDMDHENMFWYRQDPGLGLRLIYFSYDVKMKEKGDIPEGYSVSREKKERFSLILESASTNQTSMYLCASSFQTSGDYNEQFFGPGTRLTVL.

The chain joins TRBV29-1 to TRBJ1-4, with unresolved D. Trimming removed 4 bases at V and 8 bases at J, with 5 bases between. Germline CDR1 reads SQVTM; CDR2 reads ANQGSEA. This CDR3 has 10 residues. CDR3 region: CSVVGEKLFF. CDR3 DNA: TGCAGCGTTGTGGGCGAAAAACTGTTTTTT.

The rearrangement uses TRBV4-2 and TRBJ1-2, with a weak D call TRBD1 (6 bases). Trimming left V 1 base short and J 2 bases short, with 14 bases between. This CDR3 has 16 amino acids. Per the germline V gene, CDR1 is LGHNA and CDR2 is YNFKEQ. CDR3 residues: CASSQVQGGSNYGYTF. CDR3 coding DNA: TGTGCCAGCAGCCAAGTACAAGGGGGATCAAACTATGGCTACACCTTC.

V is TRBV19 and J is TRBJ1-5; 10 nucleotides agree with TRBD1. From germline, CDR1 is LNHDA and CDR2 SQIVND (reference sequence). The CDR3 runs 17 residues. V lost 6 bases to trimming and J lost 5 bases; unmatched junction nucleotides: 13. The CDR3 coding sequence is TGTGCCAGTAGGCCCCGGGGGGACAGGGGTCGGGATCAGCCCCAGCATTTT. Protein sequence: CASRPRGDRGRDQPQHF. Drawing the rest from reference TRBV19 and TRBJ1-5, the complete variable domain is DGGITQSPKYLFRKEGQNVTLSCEQNLNHDAMYWYRQDPGQGLRLIYYSQIVNDFQKGDIAEGYSVSREKKESFPLTVTSAQKNPTAFYLCASRPRGDRGRDQPQHFGDGTRLSIL.

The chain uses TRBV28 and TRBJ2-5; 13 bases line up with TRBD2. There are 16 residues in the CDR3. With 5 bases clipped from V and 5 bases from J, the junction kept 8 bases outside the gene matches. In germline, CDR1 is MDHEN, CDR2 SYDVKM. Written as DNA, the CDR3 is TGTGCCAGCAGTCCTGGACTAGCGGGAGTGGGGGAGACCCAGTACTTC. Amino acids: CASSPGLAGVGETQYF.

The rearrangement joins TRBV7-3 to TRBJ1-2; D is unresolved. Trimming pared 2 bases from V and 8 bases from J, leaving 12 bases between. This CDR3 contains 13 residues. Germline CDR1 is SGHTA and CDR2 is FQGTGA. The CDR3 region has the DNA TGTGCCAGCAGCTTAGGTGGCGGGAACGGCTACACCTTC. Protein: CASSLGGGNGYTF.